This TCR beta chain was recorded in a study of blood T cell repertoires in COVID-19. Study-wide context: T cells, B-cell-depleted T cells, or PBMCs supplied cDNA or gDNA.

Enrolment of Seattle patients took place during active infection, and they were followed longitudinally. Method: immunoSEQ multiplex PCR; TCRdb's copy keeps in-frame clones and lacks some. In the table there are 200,000 to 250,000 clones, less than 90% of which are singletons. Germline-derived CDR1 and CDR2 are SGHAT and FQNNGV. CDR3 length: 17 amino acids. V lost 0 bases to trimming and J lost 2 bases, with 14 bases between them. The chain uses TRBV11-2 and TRBJ2-1, with D perhaps matching TRBD2 (7 bases). This receptor was identified in a woman aged 80 or over with COVID-19, enrolled during active disease. Sample: peripheral blood. CDR3 region: CASSLDGVGGPYNEQFF. The DNA for the CDR3 is TGTGCCAGCAGCTTAGATGGTGTGGGGGGGCCCTACAATGAGCAGTTCTTC.